Given below is one T cell receptor beta chain in context. Its antigen is unidentified. The entry originates in a study of T cell repertoires in cytomegalovirus infection. Overall study context: Public TCR beta signatures marked donors with CMV infection and the matching HLA.

Each CDR3 protein is one row after TCRdb ran MiXCR on the reads. This sample has around 570,000 distinct CDR3 sequences, with almost 40% found just once. J lost 5 bases, V lost 5 bases, and 12 bases had no gene match. The CDR3 runs 17 residues. CDR1 is SNHLY, CDR2 FYNNEI, per germline. This chain connects TRBV2 to TRBJ2-1; TRBD1 matches at 10 bases. The specimen comprised cultured PBMCs, sampled from culture after CMV antigen stimulation. The clonotype originates from a human donor in good health (CMV status not recorded). Some clones in this sample may be carry-over from other donors' samples. The CDR3 reads CASSTTGGRRENNEQFF. The CDR3 nucleotides read TGTGCCAGCAGTACGACAGGGGGCCGACGAGAAAACAATGAGCAGTTCTTC.